This T cell receptor beta chain was captured by sequencing in a study of technical replicates of blood from a handful of donors. Deletions cut 1 base from V and 8 bases from J, with 17 bases between. Germline CDR1 SGHVS, CDR2 FQNEAQ. The CDR3 spans 15 residues. This table comes from immunoSEQ multiplex PCR, and its TCRdb copy is limited to in-frame clones, with some not included. Seen here are about 78,000 clones, 85% to 95% observed once, and the top ten hold 0.41%. Sequencing used T cells isolated from PBMCs. This chain uses TRBV7-8 with TRBJ1-2; D remains unclear. This sequence was found in a human donor in good health. Here the CDR3 reads CASSLGLDVRRGYTF. DNA for the CDR3: TGTGCCAGCAGCTTAGGGCTGGACGTTCGGAGGGGCTACACCTTC.